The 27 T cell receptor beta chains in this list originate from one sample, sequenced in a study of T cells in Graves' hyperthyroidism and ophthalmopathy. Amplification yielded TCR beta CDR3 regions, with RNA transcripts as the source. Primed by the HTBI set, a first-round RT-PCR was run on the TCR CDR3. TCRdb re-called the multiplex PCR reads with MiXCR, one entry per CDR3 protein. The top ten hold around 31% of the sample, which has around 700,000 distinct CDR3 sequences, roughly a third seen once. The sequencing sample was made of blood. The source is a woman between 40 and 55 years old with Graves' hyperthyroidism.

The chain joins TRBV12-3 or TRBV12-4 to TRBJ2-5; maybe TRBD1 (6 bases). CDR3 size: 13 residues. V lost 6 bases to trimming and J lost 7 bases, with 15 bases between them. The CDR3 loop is CASRQQGQGTQYF. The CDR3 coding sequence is TGTGCCAGCAGACAACAGGGCCAGGGGACCCAGTACTTC.

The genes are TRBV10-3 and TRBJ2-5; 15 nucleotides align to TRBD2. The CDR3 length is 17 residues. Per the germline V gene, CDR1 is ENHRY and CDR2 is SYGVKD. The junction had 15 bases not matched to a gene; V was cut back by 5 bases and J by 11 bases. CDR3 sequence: CAISRPTGLAGGNEQYF. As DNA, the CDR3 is TGTGCCATCAGTAGACCCACGGGACTAGCGGGAGGCAATGAGCAGTACTTC.

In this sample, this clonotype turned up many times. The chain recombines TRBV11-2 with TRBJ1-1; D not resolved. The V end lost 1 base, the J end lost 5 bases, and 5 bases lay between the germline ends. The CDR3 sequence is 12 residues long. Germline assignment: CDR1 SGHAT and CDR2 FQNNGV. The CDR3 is CASSLGETEAFF. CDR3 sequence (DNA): TGTGCCAGCAGCTTAGGTGAGACTGAAGCTTTCTTT.

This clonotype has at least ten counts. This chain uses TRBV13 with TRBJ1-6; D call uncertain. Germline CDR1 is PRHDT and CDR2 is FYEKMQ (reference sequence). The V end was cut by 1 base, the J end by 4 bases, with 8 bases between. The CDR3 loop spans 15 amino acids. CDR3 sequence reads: CASSLEGGYNSPLHF. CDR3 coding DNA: TGTGCCAGCAGCTTAGAAGGCGGGTATAATTCACCCCTCCACTTT.

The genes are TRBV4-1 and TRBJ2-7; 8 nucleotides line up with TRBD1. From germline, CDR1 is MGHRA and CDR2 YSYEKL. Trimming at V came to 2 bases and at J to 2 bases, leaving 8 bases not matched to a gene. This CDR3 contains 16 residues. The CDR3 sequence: CASSQFATGGTYEQYF. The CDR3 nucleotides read TGCGCCAGCAGCCAATTTGCAACAGGGGGGACCTACGAGCAGTACTTC.

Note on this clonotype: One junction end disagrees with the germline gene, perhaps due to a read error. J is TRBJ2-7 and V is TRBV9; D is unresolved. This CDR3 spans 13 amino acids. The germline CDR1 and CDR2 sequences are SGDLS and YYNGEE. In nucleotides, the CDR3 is TGTGCCAGCAGCGGGGGTGACTCCTACGGGCAGTACTTC. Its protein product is CASSGGDSYGQYF.

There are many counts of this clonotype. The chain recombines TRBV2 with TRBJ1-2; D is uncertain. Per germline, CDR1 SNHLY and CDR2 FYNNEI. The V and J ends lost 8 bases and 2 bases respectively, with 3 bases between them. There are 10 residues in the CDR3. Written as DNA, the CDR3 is TGTGCCAGCCTAAACTATGGCTACACCTTC. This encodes CASLNYGYTF.

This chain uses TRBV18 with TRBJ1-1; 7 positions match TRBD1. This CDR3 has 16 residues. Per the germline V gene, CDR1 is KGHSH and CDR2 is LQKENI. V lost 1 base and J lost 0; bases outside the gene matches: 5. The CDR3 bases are TGTGCCAGCTCACCACAGGCGGACAGGTTGAACACTGAAGCTTTCTTT. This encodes CASSPQADRLNTEAFF.

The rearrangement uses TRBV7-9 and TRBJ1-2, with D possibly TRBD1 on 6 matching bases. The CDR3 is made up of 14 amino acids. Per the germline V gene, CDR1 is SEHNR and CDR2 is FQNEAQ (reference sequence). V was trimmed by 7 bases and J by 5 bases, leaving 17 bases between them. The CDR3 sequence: CASTRPSQGYGYTF. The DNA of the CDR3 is TGTGCCAGCACCCGCCCGAGTCAGGGGTATGGCTACACCTTC.

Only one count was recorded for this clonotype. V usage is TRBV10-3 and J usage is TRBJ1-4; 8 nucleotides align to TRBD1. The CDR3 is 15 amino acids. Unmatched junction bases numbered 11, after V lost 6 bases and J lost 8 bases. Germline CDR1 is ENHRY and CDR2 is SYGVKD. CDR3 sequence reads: CAIRGDRLIREKLFF. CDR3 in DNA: TGTGCCATCAGGGGGGACAGGTTAATAAGGGAAAAACTGTTTTTT.

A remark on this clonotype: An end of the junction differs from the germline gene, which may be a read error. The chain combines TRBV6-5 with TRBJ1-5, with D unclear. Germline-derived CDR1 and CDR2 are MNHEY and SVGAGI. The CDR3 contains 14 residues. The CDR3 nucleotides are TGTGCCGGCAGTCCTCGACCCCTTGGGCAGCCCCAGCATTTT. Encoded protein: CAGSPRPLGQPQHF.

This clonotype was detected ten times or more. The chain's CDR3 is CSARSLDGDQPQHF. For the CDR3, the DNA is TGCAGTGCTAGATCCCTGGACGGAGATCAGCCCCAGCATTTT. The rearrangement links TRBV20-1 to TRBJ1-5; no clear D gene. Between the trimmed V and J ends, which lost 2 bases and 5 bases, there was a span of 13 bases. The CDR3 length is 14 residues. Germline assignment: CDR1 DFQATT and CDR2 SNEGSKA (reference sequence).

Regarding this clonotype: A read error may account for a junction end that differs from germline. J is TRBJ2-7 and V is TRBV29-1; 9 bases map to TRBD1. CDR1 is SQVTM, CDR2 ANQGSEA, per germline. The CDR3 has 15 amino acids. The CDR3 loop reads CSVEDRTGERYEQYF. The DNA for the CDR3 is TGCAGCGTCGAAGACCGGACAGGGGAGCGGTACGAGCAGTACTTC.

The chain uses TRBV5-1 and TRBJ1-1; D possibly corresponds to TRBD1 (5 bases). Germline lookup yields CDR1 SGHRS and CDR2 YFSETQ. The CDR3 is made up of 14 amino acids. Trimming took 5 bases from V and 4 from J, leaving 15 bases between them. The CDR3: CASSPTAGTTEAFF. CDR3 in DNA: TGCGCCAGCAGTCCTACGGCAGGGACCACTGAAGCTTTCTTT.

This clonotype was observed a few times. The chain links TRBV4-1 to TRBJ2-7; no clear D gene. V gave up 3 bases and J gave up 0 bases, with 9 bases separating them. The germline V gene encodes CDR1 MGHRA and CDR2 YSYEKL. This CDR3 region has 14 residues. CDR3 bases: TGCGCCAGCAGCCATTATACTGGCTCCTACGAGCAGTACTTC. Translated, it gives CASSHYTGSYEQYF.

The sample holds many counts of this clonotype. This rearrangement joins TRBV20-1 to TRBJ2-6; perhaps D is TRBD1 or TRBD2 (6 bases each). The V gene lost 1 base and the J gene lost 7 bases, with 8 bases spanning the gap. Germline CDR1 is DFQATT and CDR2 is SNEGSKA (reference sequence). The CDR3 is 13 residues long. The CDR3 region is CSARGGAANVLTF. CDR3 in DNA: TGCAGTGCTAGAGGGGGGGCTGCCAACGTCCTGACTTTC.

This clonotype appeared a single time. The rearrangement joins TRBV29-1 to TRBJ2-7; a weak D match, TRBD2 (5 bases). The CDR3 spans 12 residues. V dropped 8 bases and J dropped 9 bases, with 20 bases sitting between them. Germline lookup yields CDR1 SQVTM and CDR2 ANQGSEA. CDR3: CSRAGPSDTQYF. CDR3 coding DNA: TGCAGCCGCGCGGGCCCCTCCGATACGCAGTACTTC.

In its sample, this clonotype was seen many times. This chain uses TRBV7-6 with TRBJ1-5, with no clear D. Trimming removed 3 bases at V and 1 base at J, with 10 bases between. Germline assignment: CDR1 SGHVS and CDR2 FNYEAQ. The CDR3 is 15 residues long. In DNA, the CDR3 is TGTGCCAGCAGCTTTGGTACAGCAAGCAATCAGCCCCAGCATTTT. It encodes CASSFGTASNQPQHF.

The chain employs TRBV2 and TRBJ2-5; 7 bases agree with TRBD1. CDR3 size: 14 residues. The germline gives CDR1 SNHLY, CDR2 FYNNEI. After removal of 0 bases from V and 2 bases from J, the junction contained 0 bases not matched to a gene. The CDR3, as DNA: TGTGCCAGCAGTGAAGCGGGACAGCAAGAGACCCAGTACTTC. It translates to CASSEAGQQETQYF.

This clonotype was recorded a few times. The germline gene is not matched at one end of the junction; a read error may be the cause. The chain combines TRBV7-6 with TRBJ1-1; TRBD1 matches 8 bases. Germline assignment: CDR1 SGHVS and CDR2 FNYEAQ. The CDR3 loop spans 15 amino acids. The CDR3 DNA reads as TGTGCCAGCAGCTTAGATAACAGGGGGTCTGCTGAAGCTTCCTTT. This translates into CASSLDNRGSAEASF.

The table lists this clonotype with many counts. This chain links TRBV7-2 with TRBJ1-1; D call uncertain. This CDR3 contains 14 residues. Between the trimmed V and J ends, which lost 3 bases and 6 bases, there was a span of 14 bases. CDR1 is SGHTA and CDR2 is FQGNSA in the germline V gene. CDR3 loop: CASSLPESAPEAFF. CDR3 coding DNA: TGTGCCAGCAGCTTGCCGGAGTCGGCACCTGAAGCTTTCTTT. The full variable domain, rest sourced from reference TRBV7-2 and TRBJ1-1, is GAGVSQSPSNKVTEKGKDVELRCDPISGHTALYWYRQSLGQGLEFLIYFQGNSAPDKSGLPSDRFSAERTGGSVSTLTIQRTQQEDSAVYLCASSLPESAPEAFFGQGTRLTVV.

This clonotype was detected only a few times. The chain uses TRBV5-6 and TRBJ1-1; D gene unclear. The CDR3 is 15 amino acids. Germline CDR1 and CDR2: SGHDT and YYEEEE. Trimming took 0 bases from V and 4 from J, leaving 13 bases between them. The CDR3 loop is CASSLGFREGTEAFF. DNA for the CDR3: TGTGCCAGCAGCTTGGGTTTCCGCGAGGGCACTGAAGCTTTCTTT.

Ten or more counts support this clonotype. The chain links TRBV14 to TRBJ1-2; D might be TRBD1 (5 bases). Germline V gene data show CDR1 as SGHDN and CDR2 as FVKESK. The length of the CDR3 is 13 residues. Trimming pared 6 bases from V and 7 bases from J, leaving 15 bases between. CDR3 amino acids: CASSTTRGVGYTF. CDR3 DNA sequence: TGTGCCAGCAGTACGACAAGAGGGGTTGGCTACACCTTC.

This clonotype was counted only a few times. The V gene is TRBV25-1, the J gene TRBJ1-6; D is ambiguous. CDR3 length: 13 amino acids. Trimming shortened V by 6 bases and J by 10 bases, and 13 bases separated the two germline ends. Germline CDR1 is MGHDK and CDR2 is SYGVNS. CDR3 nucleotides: TGTGCCAGCAGACTTTTCTCCGACTCACCCCTCCACTTT. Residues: CASRLFSDSPLHF.

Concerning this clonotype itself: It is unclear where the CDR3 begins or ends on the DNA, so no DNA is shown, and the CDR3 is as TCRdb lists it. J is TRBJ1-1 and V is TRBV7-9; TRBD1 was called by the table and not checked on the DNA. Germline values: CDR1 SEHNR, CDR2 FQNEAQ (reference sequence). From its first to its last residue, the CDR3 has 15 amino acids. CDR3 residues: CASSLVGTGNTEASF.

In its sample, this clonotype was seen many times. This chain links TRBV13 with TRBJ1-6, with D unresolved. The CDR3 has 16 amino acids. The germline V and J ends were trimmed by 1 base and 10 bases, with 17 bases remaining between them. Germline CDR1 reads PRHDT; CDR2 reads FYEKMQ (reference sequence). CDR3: CASSLESEGIGSPLHF. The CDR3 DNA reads TGTGCCAGCAGCTTAGAATCGGAGGGAATCGGGTCACCCCTCCACTTT.

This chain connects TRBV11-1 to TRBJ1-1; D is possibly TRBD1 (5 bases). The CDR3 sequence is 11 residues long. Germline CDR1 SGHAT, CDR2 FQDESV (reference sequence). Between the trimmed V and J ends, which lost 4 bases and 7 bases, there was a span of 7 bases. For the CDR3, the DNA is TGTGCCAGCAGCTGGGGGGATGAAGCTTTCTTT. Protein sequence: CASSWGDEAFF.